This T cell receptor (beta chain) was profiled in a study of blood T cell repertoires in COVID-19 (dated by TCRdb to 2019 to 2021). Regarding the study in general: Samples from collaborators originated in the United States, Italy and Spain and spanned both the acute and convalescent phases of COVID-19. The samples were drawn from two sources: the first 160 participants of the ongoing ImmuneRACE study, and about 1,300 subjects contributed by 6 global collaborators. Where available, HLA class I and class II types were obtained from metadata supplied by the sample provider rather than from assay-based typing. Sample metadata almost always included a de-identified subject ID, COVID-19 status, age in years and sex. The dataset comprised deeply sampled blood TCRbeta repertoires from subjects exposed to, actively infected with, or recovered from COVID-19. The repertoires were released in a freely available public database meant as a resource for research on the immune response to SARS-CoV-2. The material from the prospective study consisted of cDNA or gDNA derived from T cells, B-cell-depleted T cells, or PBMCs.

Beyond this particular receptor, the publication reports: Clinical and demographic metadata were provided uncurated, with the amount varying by source and participant.

TCRbeta CDR3 regions were amplified from genomic DNA using the immunoSEQ Assay, a bias-controlled multiplex PCR. In the source study's methods: Within the assay, amplification of reference gene primers was used to estimate how many nucleated cells each sample contained. Sequence reads were collapsed and filtered to measure the absolute abundance of every unique TCRbeta CDR3 rearrangement. Productive Simpson clonality was computed per sample as the square root of Simpson's diversity index over productive rearrangements. In its TCRdb copy, this immuneACCESS table keeps in-frame sequences only and misses some clones. Where compared with another copy, unresolved V genes explain less than half of these, and the others have no known cause. The V and J calls and the clone size are those of that table, but D and trimming were determined from the DNA. The sample contains 170,000 or so clones, about nine tenths of them found a single time. Jointly, the top ten make up approximately 2% of the sample.

The germline V gene (reference sequence) gives CDR1 as SGHKS and CDR2 as YYEKEE. From its cysteine to its phenylalanine, the CDR3 spans 15 amino acids. The entry retains the CDR3 DNA only, 45 bases that are in frame from base 1. Trimming takes 0 bases off V and 4 bases off J; junction bases not matched to a gene: 3. Samples from volunteer blood donors who had recovered from COVID-19 were contributed by a second Seattle source. Collaborating institutions collected whole blood in K2EDTA tubes following their own protocols. For TCRbeta analysis, collaborator samples were shipped as frozen whole blood, as isolated PBMCs, or as DNA extracted from either sample type. Details on this clone: Its recognized antigen is unknown. Base-call qualities are not available, and no considerably larger clone is one nucleotide away.

This sequence was found in a man aged 18 to 35 who had recovered from COVID-19. The chain joins TRBV5-5 to TRBJ1-5, with 8 central nucleotides matching TRBD1. Sequenced input: peripheral blood. The sequence in DNA is TGTGCCAGCAGCTTGGCAGGGGACAGGAATCAGCCCCAGCATTTT. This yields the protein CASSLAGDRNQPQHF.